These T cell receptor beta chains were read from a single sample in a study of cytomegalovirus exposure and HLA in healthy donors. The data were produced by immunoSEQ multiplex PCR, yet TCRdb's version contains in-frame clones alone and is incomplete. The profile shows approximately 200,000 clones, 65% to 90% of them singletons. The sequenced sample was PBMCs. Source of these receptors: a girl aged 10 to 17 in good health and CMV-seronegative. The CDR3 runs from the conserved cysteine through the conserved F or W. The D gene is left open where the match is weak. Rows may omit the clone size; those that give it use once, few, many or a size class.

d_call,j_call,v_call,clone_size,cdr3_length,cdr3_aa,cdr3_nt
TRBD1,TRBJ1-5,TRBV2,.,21,CASRPALGQGGEKGINQPQHF,TGTGCCAGCAGGCCTGCCTTGGGACAGGGCGGAGAGAAGGGGATCAATCAGCCCCAGCATTTT
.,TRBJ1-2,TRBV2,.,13,CASSEVPRYGYTF,TGTGCCAGCAGTGAAGTCCCCCGCTATGGCTACACCTTC
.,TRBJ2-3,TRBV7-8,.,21,CASTQSTRISGPVGGTDTQYF,TGTGCCAGCACCCAAAGCACTCGGATAAGCGGGCCCGTGGGGGGCACAGATACGCAGTATTTT
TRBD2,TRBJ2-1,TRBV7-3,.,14,CASSFGGAYNEQFF,TGTGCCAGCAGCTTCGGGGGGGCCTACAATGAGCAGTTCTTC
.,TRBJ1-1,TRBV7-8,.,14,CASSSTGGRTEAFF,TGTGCCAGCAGCTCCACCGGGGGTCGCACTGAAGCTTTCTTT
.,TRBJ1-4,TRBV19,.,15,CASSIGGIANEKLFF,TGTGCCAGTAGTATCGGGGGAATAGCTAATGAAAAACTGTTTTTT
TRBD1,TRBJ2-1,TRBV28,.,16,CASSYFQGEFVNEQFF,TGTGCCAGCAGTTATTTTCAGGGGGAGTTTGTCAATGAGCAGTTCTTC
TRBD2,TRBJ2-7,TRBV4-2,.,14,CASRGLAGAFEQYF,TGTGCCAGCCGTGGACTAGCGGGGGCGTTCGAGCAGTACTTC
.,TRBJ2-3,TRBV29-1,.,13,CSVGGGGTDTQYF,TGCAGCGTTGGAGGGGGAGGCACAGATACGCAGTATTTT
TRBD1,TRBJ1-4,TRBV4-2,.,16,CASSQVTGGRDEKLFF,TGTGCCAGCAGCCAAGTAACAGGGGGCAGGGATGAAAAACTGTTTTTT
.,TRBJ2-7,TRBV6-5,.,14,CASSRPGLPYEQYF,TGTGCCAGCAGTCGGCCAGGACTCCCCTACGAGCAGTACTTC
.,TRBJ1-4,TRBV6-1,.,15,CASSPQRRFNEKLFF,TGTGCCAGCAGTCCGCAGCGGCGGTTTAATGAAAAACTGTTTTTT
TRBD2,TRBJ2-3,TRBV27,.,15,CATSGRLAITDTQYF,TGTGCCACTTCAGGGCGACTAGCGATCACAGATACGCAGTATTTT
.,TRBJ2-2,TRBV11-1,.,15,CASSLAGQITGELFF,TGTGCCAGCAGCTTAGCGGGGCAGATCACCGGGGAGCTGTTTTTT
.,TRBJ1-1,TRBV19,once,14,CASSTLAMNTEAFF,TGTGCCAGTAGTACCCTGGCAATGAACACTGAAGCTTTCTTT
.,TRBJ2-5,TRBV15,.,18,CATSRDRGRGGNQETQYF,TGTGCCACCAGCAGAGATAGGGGGAGGGGGGGGAACCAAGAGACCCAGTACTTC
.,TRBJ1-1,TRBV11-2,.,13,CASSSEAPTEAFF,TGTGCCAGCAGCTCCGAGGCCCCCACTGAAGCTTTCTTT
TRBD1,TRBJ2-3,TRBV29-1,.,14,CSYVRQGGLDTQYF,TGCAGCTACGTCAGACAGGGCGGACTGGATACGCAGTATTTT
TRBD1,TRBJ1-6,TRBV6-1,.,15,CASRDRDRGNSPLHF,TGTGCCAGCAGAGACCGGGACAGGGGTAATTCACCCCTCCACTTT
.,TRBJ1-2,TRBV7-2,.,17,CASSFRLQLEANYGYTF,TGTGCCAGCAGCTTTCGATTACAGTTAGAAGCTAACTATGGCTACACCTTC
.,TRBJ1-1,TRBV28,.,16,CASKLRVVYMNTEAFF,TGTGCCAGCAAACTGCGGGTTGTTTACATGAACACTGAAGCTTTCTTT
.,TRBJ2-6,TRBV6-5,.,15,CASRGGGMGANVLTF,TGTGCCAGCAGAGGGGGGGGAATGGGGGCCAACGTCCTGACTTTC
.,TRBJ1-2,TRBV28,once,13,CASRMDSSYGYTF,TGTGCCAGCAGGATGGACAGTTCCTATGGCTACACCTTC
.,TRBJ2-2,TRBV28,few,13,CASSLQNTGELFF,TGTGCCAGCAGTTTACAGAACACCGGGGAGCTGTTTTTT
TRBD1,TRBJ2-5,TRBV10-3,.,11,CAVRGQGTQYF,TGTGCCGTACGGGGACAGGGGACCCAGTACTTC
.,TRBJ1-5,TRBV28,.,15,CASSSHPTGGRPQHF,TGTGCCAGCAGCTCTCACCCGACAGGCGGAAGGCCCCAGCATTTT
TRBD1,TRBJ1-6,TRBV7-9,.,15,CASSLLGGGNSPLHF,TGTGCCAGCAGCCTCCTAGGGGGCGGTAATTCACCCCTCCACTTT
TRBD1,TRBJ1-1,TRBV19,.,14,CASRDRGRNTEAFF,TGTGCCAGTAGAGACAGGGGGCGGAACACTGAAGCTTTCTTT
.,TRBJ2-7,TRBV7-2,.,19,CASSFPTQGGGIVVYEQYF,TGTGCCAGCAGCTTTCCCACCCAGGGAGGGGGGATCGTGGTCTACGAGCAGTACTTC
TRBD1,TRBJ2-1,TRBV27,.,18,CASSLLNNPGQGYNEQFF,TGTGCCAGCAGTTTACTTAATAACCCGGGACAGGGCTACAATGAGCAGTTCTTC
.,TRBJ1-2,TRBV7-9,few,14,CASSPDSPNYGYTF,TGTGCCAGCAGCCCGGACAGCCCTAACTATGGCTACACCTTC
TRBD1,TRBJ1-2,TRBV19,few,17,CASSILGTVWKNYGYTF,TGTGCCAGTAGTATTTTAGGGACAGTTTGGAAGAACTATGGCTACACCTTC
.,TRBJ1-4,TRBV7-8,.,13,CASSLGSNEKLFF,TGTGCCAGCAGCCTTGGGAGTAATGAAAAACTGTTTTTT
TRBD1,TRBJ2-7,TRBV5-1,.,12,CASSRQGNEQYF,TGCGCCAGCTCCCGACAGGGGAATGAGCAGTACTTC
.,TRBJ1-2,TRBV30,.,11,CAWSYDLGYTF,TGTGCCTGGAGTTACGACTTAGGCTACACCTTC
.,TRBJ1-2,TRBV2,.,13,CASSARTVYGYTF,TGTGCCAGCAGTGCGAGGACAGTCTATGGCTACACCTTC
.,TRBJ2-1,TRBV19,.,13,CASSINRVNEQFF,TGTGCCAGTAGTATTAATCGGGTAAATGAGCAGTTCTTC
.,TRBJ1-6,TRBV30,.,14,CAWSVPQGRPPLHF,TGTGCCTGGAGTGTACCCCAGGGTCGGCCACCCCTCCACTTT
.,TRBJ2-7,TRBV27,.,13,CASSRTASYEQYF,TGTGCCAGCAGCCGGACAGCTTCCTACGAGCAGTACTTC
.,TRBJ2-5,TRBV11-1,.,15,CASVAGILKGETQYF,TGTGCCAGCGTCGCAGGGATATTGAAAGGGGAGACCCAGTACTTC
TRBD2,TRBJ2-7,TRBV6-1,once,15,CASSERVGTSFRQYF,TGTGCCAGCAGTGAGCGGGTCGGGACTAGCTTTCGGCAGTACTTC
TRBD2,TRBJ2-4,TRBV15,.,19,CATSRQASGGITAKNIQYF,TGTGCCACCAGCAGACAAGCCAGCGGGGGAATAACAGCCAAAAACATTCAGTACTTC
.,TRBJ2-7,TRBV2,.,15,CASRYRQASSYEQYF,TGTGCCAGCAGGTACAGACAGGCAAGCTCCTACGAGCAGTACTTC
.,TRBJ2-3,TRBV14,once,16,CASSQTRNLRVETQYF,TGTGCCAGCAGCCAAACAAGAAACCTCAGGGTTGAGACGCAGTATTTT
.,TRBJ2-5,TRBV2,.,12,CASRGQEETQYF,TGTGCCAGCAGGGGACAAGAAGAGACCCAGTACTTC
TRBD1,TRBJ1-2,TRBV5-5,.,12,CASSWSGTELNF,TGTGCCAGCAGCTGGTCCGGGACAGAGCTAAACTTC
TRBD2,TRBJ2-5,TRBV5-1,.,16,CASSLESGVVYETQYF,TGCGCCAGCAGCTTGGAAAGCGGGGTGGTGTACGAGACCCAGTACTTC
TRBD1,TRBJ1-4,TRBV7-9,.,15,CASSFWTGSNEKLFF,TGTGCCAGCAGCTTCTGGACAGGCTCTAATGAAAAACTGTTTTTT
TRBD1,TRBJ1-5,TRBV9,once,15,CASSVAGTVNQPQHF,TGTGCCAGCAGCGTCGCCGGGACAGTCAATCAGCCCCAGCATTTT
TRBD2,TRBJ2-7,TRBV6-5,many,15,CASRLYSGGDYEQYF,TGTGCCAGCAGGCTCTATAGCGGGGGGGACTACGAGCAGTACTTC
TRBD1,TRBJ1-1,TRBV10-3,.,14,CAIGRQGVYTEAFF,TGTGCCATCGGACGACAGGGGGTCTACACTGAAGCTTTCTTT
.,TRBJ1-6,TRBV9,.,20,CASSVGGVGGRGDYNSPLHF,TGTGCCAGCAGCGTAGGAGGTGTCGGGGGGCGCGGGGATTATAATTCACCCCTCCACTTT
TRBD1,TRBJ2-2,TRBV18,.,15,CASSPGTGGTGELFF,TGTGCCAGCTCACCCGGGACAGGGGGCACCGGGGAGCTGTTTTTT
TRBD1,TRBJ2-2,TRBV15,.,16,CATSTGGQGFTGELFF,TGTGCCACCAGCACGGGGGGACAGGGCTTCACCGGGGAGCTGTTTTTT
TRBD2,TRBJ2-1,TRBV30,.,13,CAWRLAGYNEQFF,TGTGCCTGGAGGCTAGCGGGATACAATGAGCAGTTCTTC
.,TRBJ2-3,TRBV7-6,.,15,CASSLGQPVTDTQYF,TGTGCCAGCAGCTTAGGACAGCCCGTCACAGATACGCAGTATTTT
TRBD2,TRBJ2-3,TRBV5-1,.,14,CASSERGVTDTQYF,TGCGCCAGCAGCGAGCGGGGGGTCACAGATACGCAGTATTTT